A single sample is the source of the 21 T cell receptor beta chains below, sequenced in a study of vaccination effects on CD4 cells after COVID-19. Following a roughly 11-day culture, CD4+ T cells were purified. Two-dose BNT162b2 or mRNA-1273 vaccination was given to participants. Data came from immunoSEQ multiplex PCR; TCRdb stores just in-frame clones and leaves some out. This table has approximately 60,000 clones, just under 80% appearing once. Their antigen targets remain unknown. The sample consisted of CD4+ T cells from PBMCs cultured without peptide, taken after COVID-19 vaccination. The receptors were sampled from a human donor who received a COVID-19 vaccine.

In regard to this clone: One end of the junction does not line up with germline, which may come from a read error. V usage is TRBV4-1 and J usage is TRBJ2-1, with TRBD1 identical over 7 bases. The CDR3 extends over 14 amino acids. Germline loops: CDR1 MGHRA, CDR2 YSYEKL. CDR3 sequence reads: CASTQQGKNNEQFF. The CDR3 nucleotides are TGCGCCAGCACCCAACAGGGGAAGAACAATGAGCAGTTCTTC.

J is TRBJ2-1 and V is TRBV2; 8 nucleotides align to TRBD2. The CDR3 loop spans 18 amino acids. The trim removed 0 bases at V and 1 base at J, leaving 8 bases unmatched. Germline V gene data show CDR1 as SNHLY and CDR2 as FYNNEI. The CDR3 DNA reads as TGTGCCAGCAGTGAAGCGCGGGAGGCGGGTAGATCCTACAATGAGCAGTTCTTC. Its translation is CASSEAREAGRSYNEQFF.

This chain uses TRBV7-2 with TRBJ1-2, with D possibly TRBD1 on 6 matching bases. Trimming removed 7 bases from V and 4 bases from J, with 16 bases in between. The CDR3 is 14 amino acids. In germline, CDR1 is SGHTA, CDR2 FQGNSA. Written as DNA, the CDR3 is TGTGCCAGCACCGTGGACAGCGGAGCCTATGGCTACACCTTC. It specifies CASTVDSGAYGYTF.

The gene calls are TRBV7-2 and TRBJ1-5; the D is unclear. Deletions cut 3 bases from V and 4 bases from J, with 7 bases between. Germline lookup yields CDR1 SGHTA and CDR2 FQGNSA. CDR3 length equals 13 residues. DNA of the CDR3: TGTGCCAGCAGCTTCCAACTTAATCAGCCCCAGCATTTT. This codes for CASSFQLNQPQHF. Full variable domain (rest looked up from reference TRBV7-2 and TRBJ1-5): GAGVSQSPSNKVTEKGKDVELRCDPISGHTALYWYRQSLGQGLEFLIYFQGNSAPDKSGLPSDRFSAERTGGSVSTLTIQRTQQEDSAVYLCASSFQLNQPQHFGDGTRLSIL.

The chain is built from TRBV19 and TRBJ2-2; perhaps TRBD1 as D (6 bases). The CDR3 totals 15 residues. V lost 7 bases and J 1 base, leaving 13 bases between the germline ends. Germline CDR1 LNHDA, CDR2 SQIVND (reference sequence). DNA for the CDR3: TGTGCCAGTATTTCAGGGGATGTGAACACCGGGGAGCTGTTTTTT. This sequence encodes CASISGDVNTGELFF.

The chain recombines TRBV6-1 with TRBJ2-5, with D tentatively TRBD1 (6 bases). The CDR3 is 15 residues long. With 1 base removed from V and 2 bases from J, the gap between germline ends came to 11 bases. From germline, CDR1 is MNHNS and CDR2 SASEGT. The CDR3 nucleotides read TGTGCCAGCAGTGAAGGGTCCGGACAGCAAGAGACCCAGTACTTC. Translation gives CASSEGSGQQETQYF.

The chain carries TRBV5-4 and TRBJ2-3; D not certain. This CDR3 region has 15 residues. Per the germline V gene, CDR1 is SGHNT and CDR2 is YYREEE (reference sequence). V dropped 3 bases and J dropped 2 bases, with 13 bases sitting between them. The CDR3 reads CASSSEKAFTDTQYF. DNA for the CDR3: TGTGCCAGCAGCTCCGAGAAGGCATTCACAGATACGCAGTATTTT.

J is TRBJ2-2 and V is TRBV28; D is uncertain. CDR1 is MDHEN and CDR2 is SYDVKM in the germline V gene. The ends were cut back, 2 bases at V and 6 bases at J, with 4 bases in the middle. The CDR3 is 12 amino acids. The CDR3 region has the DNA TGTGCCAGCAGTTTACGGCCCGGGGAGCTGTTTTTT. It translates to CASSLRPGELFF.

A word on this clone: The junction and the germline gene differ at one end; a read error may be behind it. The chain combines TRBV6-5 with TRBJ1-5; possibly TRBD1 for D (5 bases). This CDR3 spans 14 amino acids. Germline V lookup: CDR1 MNHEY, CDR2 SVGAGI. This CDR3 is CASSNSGVTQPQHF. Here the CDR3 DNA reads TGTGCCAGCAGTAACTCGGGGGTTACTCAGCCCCAGCATTTT.

The genes are TRBV3-1 (or the pseudogene TRBV3-2) and TRBJ2-1; D uncertain. CDR1 and CDR2 (germline): LGHDT, YNNKEL (reference sequence). The CDR3 length is 16 residues. Trimming removed 1 base at V and 0 bases at J, with 10 bases between. In nucleotides, the CDR3 is TGTGCCAGCAGCCAAGCGGGTTCGAGCTCCTACAATGAGCAGTTCTTC. Its translation is CASSQAGSSSYNEQFF.

This rearrangement joins TRBV12-3 or TRBV12-4 to TRBJ1-3; TRBD1 might be the D (5 bases). V lost 5 bases and J 1 base, leaving 6 bases between the germline ends. The CDR3 runs to 13 residues. The CDR3 sequence: CASSQGSGNTIYF. For the CDR3, the DNA is TGTGCCAGCAGTCAGGGTTCTGGAAACACCATATATTTT.

The chain employs TRBV7-9 and TRBJ1-1; 7 nucleotides line up with TRBD1. Germline V gene data show CDR1 as SEHNR and CDR2 as FQNEAQ (reference sequence). V was pared by 8 bases and J by 0 bases, with 0 bases of the junction left unmatched. This CDR3 is 12 amino acids long. The CDR3 DNA sequence: TGTGCCAGCGGACAGGTGAACACTGAAGCTTTCTTT. Translated: CASGQVNTEAFF.

In this sample, this clone turned up a few times. This chain joins TRBV4-1 and TRBJ1-6; no reliable D call. There are 14 residues in the CDR3. Germline V gene sequence: CDR1 MGHRA, CDR2 YSYEKL. V dropped 0 bases and J dropped 7 bases, with 7 bases sitting between them. The CDR3 DNA sequence: TGCGCCAGCAGCCAAGATGTACGGAATTCACCCCTCCACTTT. Protein: CASSQDVRNSPLHF.

This clone was counted a few times. This chain joins TRBV25-1 and TRBJ2-7, with 10 bases that match TRBD1. After removal of 8 bases from V and 4 bases from J, the junction contained 5 bases not matched to a gene. From germline, CDR1 is MGHDK and CDR2 SYGVNS. This CDR3 has 13 residues. The CDR3 DNA follows: TGTGCCAGCCGGGGGACAGGGGTTTACGAGCAGTACTTC. Its translation: CASRGTGVYEQYF.

The chain combines TRBV19 with TRBJ1-2; 8 bases are a match to TRBD1. CDR1 is LNHDA and CDR2 is SQIVND in the germline V gene (reference sequence). This CDR3 has 13 amino acids. The V segment lost 7 bases and the J segment 4 bases; nucleotides outside the gene matches: 5. Written as DNA, the CDR3 is TGTGCCAGTACTGGAACAGGGGGCTATGGCTACACCTTC. It is translated as CASTGTGGYGYTF.

The V call is TRBV4-2, the J call TRBJ2-5; D unclear. The CDR3 contains 14 residues. Germline V gives CDR1 LGHNA, CDR2 YNFKEQ. With 0 bases removed from V and 2 bases from J, the gap between germline ends came to 7 bases. In DNA form, the CDR3 reads TGTGCCAGCAGCCAAGATTCGGCTCAAGAGACCCAGTACTTC. Residues: CASSQDSAQETQYF.

The chain carries TRBV2 and TRBJ1-5; D uncertain. The CDR3 runs to 14 residues. Trimming stripped 4 bases from V and 4 bases from J, with 11 bases between. Germline CDR1 and CDR2: SNHLY and FYNNEI. DNA for the CDR3: TGTGCCAGCAGTGTTGAAGGGTCGAATCAGCCCCAGCATTTT. Encoded protein: CASSVEGSNQPQHF.

The table lists this clone with many counts. The rearrangement joins TRBV7-8 to TRBJ2-7, with unresolved D. The CDR3 sequence is 14 residues long. Germline V gene sequence: CDR1 SGHVS, CDR2 FQNEAQ. Trimming pared 0 bases from V and 9 bases from J, leaving 15 bases between. CDR3 region: CASSLARLSFGQYF. As DNA, the CDR3 is TGTGCCAGCAGCTTAGCTCGGTTATCTTTCGGGCAGTACTTC.

V usage is TRBV28 and J usage is TRBJ2-2; no definite D call. The germline gives CDR1 MDHEN, CDR2 SYDVKM. V was trimmed by 6 bases and J by 4 bases, leaving 12 bases between them. There are 14 residues in the CDR3. The CDR3 sequence is CASSTVTSTGELFF. The CDR3 DNA reads as TGTGCCAGCAGCACCGTAACGAGCACCGGGGAGCTGTTTTTT.

This chain links TRBV4-1 with TRBJ2-2; D possibly matches TRBD1 or TRBD2 (6 bases each). Looked up from germline, CDR1 is MGHRA and CDR2 is YSYEKL. This CDR3 spans 15 amino acids. V shed 1 base and J shed 4 bases, with 10 bases lying between them. For the CDR3, the DNA is TGCGCCAGCAGCCAAGCGGGGGCGCCCACCGGGGAGCTGTTTTTT. Protein: CASSQAGAPTGELFF.

The chain is built from TRBV5-1 and TRBJ1-1; D unclear. V lost 4 bases, J lost 1 base, and 8 bases lay in between. Germline CDR1 reads SGHRS; CDR2 reads YFSETQ. There are 13 residues in the CDR3. CDR3 in DNA: TGCGCCAGCAGCCGGTCTGGGAACACTGAAGCTTTCTTT. Its translation: CASSRSGNTEAFF.